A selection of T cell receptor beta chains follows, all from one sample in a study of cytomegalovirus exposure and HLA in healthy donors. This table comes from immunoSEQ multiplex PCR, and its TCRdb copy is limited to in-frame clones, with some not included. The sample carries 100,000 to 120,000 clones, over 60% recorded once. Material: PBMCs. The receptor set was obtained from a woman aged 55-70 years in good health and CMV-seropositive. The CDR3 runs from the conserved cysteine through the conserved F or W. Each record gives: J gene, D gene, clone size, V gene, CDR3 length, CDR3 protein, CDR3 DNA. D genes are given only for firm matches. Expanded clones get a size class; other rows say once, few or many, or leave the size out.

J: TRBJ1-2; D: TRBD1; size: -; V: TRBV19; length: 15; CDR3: CASSFSDRAGYGYTF; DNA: TGTGCCAGTAGTTTCTCGGACAGGGCGGGCTATGGCTACACCTTC
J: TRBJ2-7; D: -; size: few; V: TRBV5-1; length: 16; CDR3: CASSLVGGQGSYEQYF; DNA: TGCGCCAGCAGCTTGGTAGGCGGCCAAGGCTCCTACGAGCAGTACTTC
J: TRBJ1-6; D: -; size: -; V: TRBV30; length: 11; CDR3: CAWSNLSPLHF; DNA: TGTGCCTGGAGCAACCTATCACCCCTCCACTTT
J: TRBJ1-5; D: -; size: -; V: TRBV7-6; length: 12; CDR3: CASSLEGQPQHF; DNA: TGTGCCAGCAGCTTAGAGGGGCAGCCCCAGCATTTT
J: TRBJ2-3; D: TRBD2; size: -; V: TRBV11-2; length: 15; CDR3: CASSVRTSGVDTQYF; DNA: TGTGCCAGCAGCGTTCGGACTAGCGGGGTCGATACGCAGTATTTT
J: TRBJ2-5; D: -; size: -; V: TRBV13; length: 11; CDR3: CASSLREAQYF; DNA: TGTGCCAGCAGCCTACGTGAGGCCCAGTACTTC
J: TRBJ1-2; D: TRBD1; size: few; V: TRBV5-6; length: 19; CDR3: CASSRKPGQGAGSNYGYTF; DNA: TGTGCCAGCAGCCGAAAGCCGGGACAGGGGGCTGGTTCTAACTATGGCTACACCTTC
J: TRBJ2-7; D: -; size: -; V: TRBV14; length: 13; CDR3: CASSQERRAQQYF; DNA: TGTGCCAGCAGCCAAGAAAGGAGGGCCCAACAGTACTTC
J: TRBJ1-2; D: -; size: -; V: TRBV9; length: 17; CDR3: CASSATSVVGGTYGYTF; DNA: TGTGCCAGCAGCGCCACCTCCGTAGTTGGGGGCACCTATGGCTACACCTTC
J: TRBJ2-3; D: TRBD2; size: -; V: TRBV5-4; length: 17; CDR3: CASSSPPSGRSTDTQYF; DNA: TGTGCCAGCAGCTCGCCTCCCAGCGGGAGAAGCACAGATACGCAGTATTTT
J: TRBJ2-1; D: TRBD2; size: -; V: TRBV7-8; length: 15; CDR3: CASSLVRTSSNEQFF; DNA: TGTGCCAGCAGCTTAGTGAGGACTAGCTCGAATGAGCAGTTCTTC
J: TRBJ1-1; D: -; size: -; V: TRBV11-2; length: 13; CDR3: CASSLALNTEAFF; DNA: TGTGCCAGCAGCCTGGCATTGAACACTGAAGCTTTCTTT
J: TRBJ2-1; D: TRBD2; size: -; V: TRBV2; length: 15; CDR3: CASTLAGGMRDEQFF; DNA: TGTGCCAGCACCCTAGCGGGAGGGATGAGGGATGAGCAGTTCTTC
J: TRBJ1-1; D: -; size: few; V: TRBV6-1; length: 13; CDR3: CASSERENTEAFF; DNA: TGTGCCAGCAGTGAGCGGGAGAACACTGAAGCTTTCTTT
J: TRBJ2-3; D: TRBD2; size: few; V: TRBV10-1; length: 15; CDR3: CASSSGRVVADTQYF; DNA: TGCGCCAGCAGTAGCGGGAGGGTGGTTGCAGATACGCAGTATTTT
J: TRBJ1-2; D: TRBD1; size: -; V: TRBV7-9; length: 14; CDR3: CASSSGTGLHGYTF; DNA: TGTGCCAGCAGCTCCGGGACAGGTTTGCATGGCTACACCTTC
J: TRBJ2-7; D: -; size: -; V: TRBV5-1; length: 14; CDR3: CASSPEGGFYEQYF; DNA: TGCGCCAGCAGCCCCGAGGGGGGGTTTTACGAGCAGTACTTC
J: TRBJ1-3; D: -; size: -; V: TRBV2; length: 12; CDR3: CASRASGNTIYF; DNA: TGTGCCAGCAGGGCCTCTGGAAACACCATATATTTT
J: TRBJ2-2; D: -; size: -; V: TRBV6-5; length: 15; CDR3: CASSYEVRVPGELFF; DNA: TGTGCCAGCAGTTACGAGGTCCGGGTCCCCGGGGAGCTGTTTTTT
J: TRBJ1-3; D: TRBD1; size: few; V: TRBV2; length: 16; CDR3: CASSFGTASSGNTIYF; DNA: TGTGCCAGCAGTTTTGGGACAGCGAGCTCTGGAAACACCATATATTTT
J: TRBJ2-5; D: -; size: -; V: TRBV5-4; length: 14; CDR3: CASSLGQNQETQYF; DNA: TGTGCCAGCAGCTTGGGACAGAACCAAGAGACCCAGTACTTC
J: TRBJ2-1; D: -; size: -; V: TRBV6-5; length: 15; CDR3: CASSYAGAQRNEQFF; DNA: TGTGCCAGCAGTTACGCGGGGGCACAGCGGAATGAGCAGTTCTTC
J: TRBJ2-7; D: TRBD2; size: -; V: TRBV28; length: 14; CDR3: CASKLAGSSYEQYF; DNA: TGTGCCAGCAAACTAGCGGGGAGCTCCTACGAGCAGTACTTC
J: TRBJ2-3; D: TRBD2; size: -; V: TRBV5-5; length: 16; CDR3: CASSRELAGGRDTQYF; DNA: TGTGCCAGCAGCAGAGAACTAGCGGGAGGACGGGATACGCAGTATTTT
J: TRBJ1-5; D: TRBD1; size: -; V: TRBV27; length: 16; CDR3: CASSRVPGQLNQPQHF; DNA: TGTGCCAGCAGTCGTGTTCCGGGACAGCTAAATCAGCCCCAGCATTTT
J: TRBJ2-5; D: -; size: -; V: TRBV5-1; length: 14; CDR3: CASSNQGIQETQYF; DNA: TGCGCCAGCAGCAACCAGGGAATACAAGAGACCCAGTACTTC
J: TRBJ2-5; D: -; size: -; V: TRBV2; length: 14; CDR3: CASSGVNSQETQYF; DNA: TGTGCCAGCAGTGGTGTTAACAGTCAAGAGACCCAGTACTTC
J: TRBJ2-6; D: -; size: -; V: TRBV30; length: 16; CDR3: CAWSPLPRAGANVLTF; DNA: TGTGCCTGGAGTCCCCTCCCCCGGGCTGGGGCCAACGTCCTGACTTTC
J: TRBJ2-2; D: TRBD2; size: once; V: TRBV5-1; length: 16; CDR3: CASSLAGGFNTGELFF; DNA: TGCGCCAGCAGCTTGGCCGGGGGGTTTAACACCGGGGAGCTGTTTTTT
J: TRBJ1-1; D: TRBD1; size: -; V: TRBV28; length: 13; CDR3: CASRGQGEPEAFF; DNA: TGTGCCAGCAGAGGACAGGGCGAGCCTGAAGCTTTCTTT
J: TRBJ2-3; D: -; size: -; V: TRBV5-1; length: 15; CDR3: CASSGTWDSTDTQYF; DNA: TGCGCCAGCAGCGGGACATGGGATAGCACAGATACGCAGTATTTT
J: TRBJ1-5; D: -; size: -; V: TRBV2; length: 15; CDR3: CATRLGNSHNQPQHF; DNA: TGTGCCACTCGATTGGGCAACAGCCACAATCAGCCCCAGCATTTT
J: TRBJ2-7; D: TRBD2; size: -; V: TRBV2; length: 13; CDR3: CATTPGRAYEQYF; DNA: TGTGCCACCACCCCCGGGAGGGCCTACGAGCAGTACTTC
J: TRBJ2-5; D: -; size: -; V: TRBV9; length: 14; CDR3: CASSVDVGGETQYF; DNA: TGTGCCAGCAGCGTAGATGTGGGGGGAGAGACCCAGTACTTC
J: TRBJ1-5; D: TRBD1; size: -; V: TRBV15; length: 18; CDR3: CATSRDLGGDSSNQPQHF; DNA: TGTGCCACCAGCAGAGATCTAGGTGGGGACAGTAGCAATCAGCCCCAGCATTTT
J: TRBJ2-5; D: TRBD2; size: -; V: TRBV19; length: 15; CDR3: CASREAGGGQETQYF; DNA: TGTGCCAGTCGGGAAGCGGGAGGAGGTCAAGAGACCCAGTACTTC
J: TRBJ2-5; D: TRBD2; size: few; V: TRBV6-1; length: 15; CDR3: CASSDSLAGEETQYF; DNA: TGTGCCAGCAGTGACAGCCTAGCGGGAGAAGAGACCCAGTACTTC
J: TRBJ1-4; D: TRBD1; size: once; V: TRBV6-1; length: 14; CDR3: CASERRDRGEKLFF; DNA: TGTGCCAGCGAAAGGCGGGACAGGGGTGAAAAACTGTTTTTT
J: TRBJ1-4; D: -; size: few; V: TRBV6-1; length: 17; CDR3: CASSGSRGGWTNEKLFF; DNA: TGTGCCAGCAGTGGAAGCAGGGGCGGATGGACTAATGAAAAACTGTTTTTT
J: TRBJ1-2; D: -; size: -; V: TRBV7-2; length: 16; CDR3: CASSSDPSGGDYGYTF; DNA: TGTGCCAGCAGCTCAGATCCTAGTGGGGGGGACTATGGCTACACCTTC
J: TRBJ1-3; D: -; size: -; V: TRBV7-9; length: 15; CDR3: CASSLGTVSGNTIYF; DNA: TGTGCCAGCAGCTTAGGGACAGTCTCTGGAAACACCATATATTTT
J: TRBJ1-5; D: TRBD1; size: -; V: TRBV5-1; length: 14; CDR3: CANLTGAGGQPRHF; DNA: TGCGCCAACTTAACAGGGGCGGGTGGTCAGCCCCGGCATTTT
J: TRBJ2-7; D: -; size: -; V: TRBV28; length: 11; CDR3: CASSSSERLYF; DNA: TGTGCCAGCAGTTCTAGCGAGAGGCTGTACTTC
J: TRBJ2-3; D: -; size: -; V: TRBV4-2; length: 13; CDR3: CASSQVSSNTQYF; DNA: TGTGCCAGCAGCCAGGTGTCTAGCAATACGCAGTATTTT
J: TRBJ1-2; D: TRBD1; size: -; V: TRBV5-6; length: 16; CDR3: CASSSIRQGALSGYTF; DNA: TGTGCCAGCAGCTCCATCAGACAGGGGGCGTTGAGCGGCTACACCTTC
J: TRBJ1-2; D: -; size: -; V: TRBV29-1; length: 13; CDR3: CSVSTYNNYGYTF; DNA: TGCAGCGTCAGTACATATAATAACTATGGCTACACCTTC
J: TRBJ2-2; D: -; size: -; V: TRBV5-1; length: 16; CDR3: CASSFFASTNTGELFF; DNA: TGCGCCAGCAGCTTTTTTGCGTCAACGAACACCGGGGAGCTGTTTTTT
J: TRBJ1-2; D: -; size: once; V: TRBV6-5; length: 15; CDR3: CASSYFPLGGYGYTF; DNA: TGTGCCAGCAGTTACTTTCCTCTAGGGGGCTATGGCTACACCTTC